Following are 29 T cell receptor beta chains from one sample sequenced in a study of response to subunit inactivated influenza vaccine. TCRdb ran MiXCR on the RT-PCR reads and lists one entry per CDR3 protein. The sample includes roughly 500,000 distinct CDR3 sequences, 25% of them seen just once. The material was CD4+ T cells sorted from PBMCs, obtained 4 to 6 days after vaccination. Receptor source: a middle-aged man who received an inactivated influenza vaccine.

This chain links TRBV7-9 with TRBJ1-1; no definite D call. Germline loops: CDR1 SEHNR, CDR2 FQNEAQ (reference sequence). The ends were cut back, 1 base at V and 0 bases at J, with 9 bases in the middle. The CDR3 extends over 15 amino acids. This CDR3 is CASSLDGPMNTEAFF. The CDR3 DNA follows: TGTGCCAGCAGCTTAGACGGACCCATGAACACTGAAGCTTTCTTT. The complete variable domain, with remaining parts taken from reference TRBV7-9 and TRBJ1-1, reads DTGVSQNPRHKITKRGQNVTFRCDPISEHNRLYWYRQTLGQGPEFLTYFQNEAQLEKSRLLSDRFSAERPKGSFSTLEIQRTEQGDSAMYLCASSLDGPMNTEAFFGQGTRLTVV.

This chain connects TRBV4-2 to TRBJ2-1; D not certain. The V and J ends lost 0 bases and 9 bases respectively, with 15 bases between them. CDR3 length: 15 residues. CDR1 LGHNA and CDR2 YNFKEQ come from the germline V gene. CDR3 DNA sequence: TGTGCCAGCAGCCAAGATATTTTCAGGCCTTTTGAGCAGTTCTTC. Residues: CASSQDIFRPFEQFF.

The sample holds many counts of this clonotype. The genes are TRBV28 and TRBJ2-4, with D perhaps assigned TRBD1 or TRBD2 (6 bases each). CDR3 length: 16 amino acids. The germline V and J ends were trimmed by 5 bases and 0 bases, with 14 bases remaining between them. Germline-derived CDR1 and CDR2 are MDHEN and SYDVKM. CDR3 in DNA: TGTGCCAGCAGTGGCCGGGGGCCACTAGCCAAAAACATTCAGTACTTC. This encodes CASSGRGPLAKNIQYF.

This clonotype was detected only a few times. This chain links TRBV3-1 with TRBJ2-2; the D gene could be TRBD1 or TRBD2 (5 bases each). The CDR3 is 16 residues long. Germline loops: CDR1 LGHDT, CDR2 YNNKEL (reference sequence). Trimming removed 3 bases from V and 2 bases from J, with 13 bases in between. The CDR3 spells CASSHRDRFNTGELFF. The CDR3 region has the DNA TGTGCCAGCAGCCACCGGGACCGATTTAACACCGGGGAGCTGTTTTTT.

This clonotype was seen ten or more times. The V and J genes are TRBV12-3 or TRBV12-4 and TRBJ1-2, with TRBD1 matching 8 bases. J was trimmed by 8 bases and V by 6 bases; bases with no gene match: 5. The CDR3 sequence is 12 residues long. The CDR3: CASRITGGGYTF. The DNA for the CDR3 is TGTGCCAGCAGAATTACAGGGGGAGGCTACACCTTC.

The table lists this clonotype with many counts. CDR3 loop: CSASGRNEQFF. The CDR3 bases are TGCAGTGCTAGTGGACGGAATGAGCAGTTCTTC. The rearrangement joins TRBV20-1 to TRBJ2-1; D not certain. The CDR3 is 11 amino acids. Per the germline V gene, CDR1 is DFQATT and CDR2 is SNEGSKA (reference sequence). With 3 bases removed from V and 7 bases from J, the gap between germline ends came to 7 bases.

V and J are TRBV7-2 and TRBJ2-3; D is ambiguous. V lost 3 bases and J lost 6, with 10 bases in between. The germline V gene encodes CDR1 SGHTA and CDR2 FQGNSA. There are 13 residues in the CDR3. The CDR3 sequence is CASSFRSVDTQYF. The CDR3 DNA follows: TGTGCCAGCAGCTTTCGGTCGGTGGATACGCAGTATTTT.

The rearrangement uses TRBV20-1 and TRBJ1-5, with D unresolved. Germline V CDR1 and CDR2: DFQATT, SNEGSKA (reference sequence). The CDR3 covers 14 residues. The CDR3 loop is CTFHGVRSNQPQHF. The CDR3 coding sequence is TGCACCTTCCATGGGGTCAGAAGCAATCAGCCCCAGCATTTT.

The chain employs TRBV18 and TRBJ2-5; TRBD2 is a possible D gene (6 bases). The germline CDR1 and CDR2 sequences are KGHSH and LQKENI. The CDR3 runs 15 residues. V was trimmed by 1 base and J by 2 bases, leaving 11 bases between them. The CDR3 protein is CASSPRPGLQETQYF. The CDR3, as DNA: TGTGCCAGCTCACCACGCCCGGGACTGCAAGAGACCCAGTACTTC.

V and J are TRBV11-2 and TRBJ2-1, with D perhaps matching TRBD2 (5 bases). V shed 5 bases and J shed 4 bases, with 12 bases lying between them. The CDR3 spans 14 residues. Germline CDR1 reads SGHAT; CDR2 reads FQNNGV. The CDR3 region has the DNA TGTGCCAGCAGCGCGAGCGGAGGTTACAATGAGCAGTTCTTC. Translating it yields CASSASGGYNEQFF.

This clonotype turned up a few times. The CDR3 bases are TGCGCCAGCAGCTTGGTTGCCAGTTCCTACGAGCAGTACTTC. This translates into CASSLVASSYEQYF. This sequence joins TRBV5-1 and TRBJ2-7; the D is unclear. Germline values: CDR1 SGHRS, CDR2 YFSETQ. There are 14 residues in the CDR3. V was pared by 0 bases and J by 1 base, with 8 bases between.

The chain uses TRBV20-1 and TRBJ1-1; D unresolved. The germline CDR1 and CDR2 sequences are DFQATT and SNEGSKA (reference sequence). With 3 bases removed from V and 7 bases from J, the gap between germline ends came to 12 bases. There are 12 residues in the CDR3. This CDR3 is CSASGQVYEAFF. The CDR3, as DNA: TGCAGTGCTAGTGGCCAGGTTTATGAAGCTTTCTTT.

The chain employs TRBV29-1 and TRBJ1-5; D unclear. The CDR3 length is 14 residues. The V end was cut by 4 bases, the J end by 2 bases, with 12 bases between. CDR1 and CDR2 from the germline V gene are SQVTM and ANQGSEA. The CDR3 coding sequence is TGCAGCGTTGCTCAGGACGGGGGCAATCAGCCCCAGCATTTT. Its protein product is CSVAQDGGNQPQHF.

The CDR3 is CASSTRGPETQYF. In DNA form, the CDR3 reads TGTGCCAGCAGCACCAGGGGTCCGGAGACCCAGTACTTC. The V call is TRBV7-9, the J call TRBJ2-5; D perhaps matches TRBD1 (6 bases). The CDR3 has 13 residues. V was trimmed by 5 bases and J by 5 bases, leaving 12 bases between them. The germline V gene has CDR1 SEHNR and CDR2 FQNEAQ (reference sequence).

This clonotype has a handful of counts. This chain joins TRBV5-1 and TRBJ2-2, with D maybe TRBD1 (6 bases). This CDR3 comprises 19 residues. V lost 0 bases and J 7 bases, leaving 25 bases between the germline ends. The germline V gene has CDR1 SGHRS and CDR2 YFSETQ. Here the CDR3 reads CASSLGFIVAGETFGELFF. The CDR3 DNA is TGCGCCAGCAGCTTGGGATTTATAGTGGCAGGGGAAACTTTCGGGGAGCTGTTTTTT.

V is TRBV6-2 or TRBV6-3 and J is TRBJ1-1, with a weak D call TRBD1 (5 bases). Trimming pared 6 bases from V and 1 base from J, leaving 18 bases between. This CDR3 is 16 amino acids long. The V gene's germline CDR1 is MNHEY and CDR2 SVGEGT. As DNA, the CDR3 is TGTGCCAGCAGCCCCTACTACAGGACACCGAACACTGAAGCTTTCTTT. Residues: CASSPYYRTPNTEAFF.

This clonotype was seen only a few times. This chain uses TRBV10-3 with TRBJ2-1; 12 bases agree with TRBD1. CDR1 is ENHRY, CDR2 SYGVKD, per germline. CDR3 length: 14 amino acids. J was trimmed by 5 bases and V by 10 bases; bases with no gene match: 6. The chain's CDR3 is CATERDRGHNEQFF. Written as DNA, the CDR3 is TGTGCCACCGAACGGGACAGGGGGCACAATGAGCAGTTCTTC.

This chain uses TRBV25-1 with TRBJ2-3; the D call may be TRBD1 or TRBD2 (5 bases each). Germline V gives CDR1 MGHDK, CDR2 SYGVNS. This CDR3 is built from 15 residues. V was shortened by 6 bases and J by 4 bases, with 17 bases between the two germline ends. The CDR3 DNA reads as TGTGCCAGCAGGGACGACAACTGGGGACCAGATACGCAGTATTTT. Amino acids: CASRDDNWGPDTQYF. Full variable domain (remainder filled in from reference TRBV25-1 and TRBJ2-3): EADIYQTPRYLVIGTGKKITLECSQTMGHDKMYWYQQDPGMELHLIHYSYGVNSTEKGDLSSESTVSRIRTEHFPLTLESARPSHTSQYLCASRDDNWGPDTQYFGPGTRLTVL.

This sequence joins TRBV5-1 and TRBJ2-4, with TRBD1 matching 7 bases. V dropped 3 bases and J dropped 1; count of bases not matched to a gene: 1. Per the germline V gene, CDR1 is SGHRS and CDR2 is YFSETQ. This CDR3 is 14 amino acids long. CDR3 sequence: CASSSDRAKNIQYF. The CDR3, as DNA: TGCGCCAGCAGCTCGGACAGGGCCAAAAACATTCAGTACTTC.

This clonotype came up a few times. The chain is built from TRBV10-3 and TRBJ2-2; D possibly corresponds to TRBD2 (6 bases). Trimming removed 5 bases from V and 7 bases from J, with 17 bases in between. Germline CDR1 and CDR2: ENHRY and SYGVKD. The CDR3 covers 15 residues. This CDR3 is CAISKDMTGVGELFF. CDR3 DNA: TGTGCCATCAGTAAAGATATGACGGGGGTCGGGGAGCTGTTTTTT.

The chain recombines TRBV20-1 with TRBJ2-3; tentative D call: TRBD2 (5 bases). The germline gives CDR1 DFQATT, CDR2 SNEGSKA (reference sequence). Trimming stripped 6 bases from V and 4 bases from J, with 14 bases between. The CDR3 is 13 residues long. CDR3 sequence: CSAPMAGADTQYF. DNA for the CDR3: TGCAGTGCCCCGATGGCGGGTGCAGATACGCAGTATTTT.

The rearrangement links TRBV6-5 to TRBJ2-2; 9 nucleotides line up with TRBD1. Trimming took 0 bases from V and 5 from J; bases not matched to a gene: 4. This CDR3 is built from 16 residues. Germline loops: CDR1 MNHEY, CDR2 SVGAGI. The CDR3 loop reads CASSYSTGTGTGELFF. DNA for the CDR3: TGTGCCAGCAGTTACTCGACCGGGACAGGGACCGGGGAGCTGTTTTTT.

This clonotype appeared a few times. The chain links TRBV20-1 to TRBJ2-1; 14 bases fit TRBD2. CDR1 is DFQATT and CDR2 is SNEGSKA in the germline V gene (reference sequence). The J segment lost 4 bases and the V segment lost 5 bases, leaving 7 bases of the junction unmatched. This CDR3 spans 16 amino acids. The DNA for the CDR3 is TGCAGTGCTCGTAAAGGACTAGCGGGGGGATACAATGAGCAGTTCTTC. This gives the protein CSARKGLAGGYNEQFF.

The chain carries TRBV6-2 or TRBV6-3 and TRBJ2-1, with 11 nucleotides matching TRBD2. CDR1 and CDR2 (germline): MNHEY, SVGEGT. The CDR3 sequence is 17 residues long. V dropped 6 bases and J dropped 8; count of bases not matched to a gene: 15. The CDR3 sequence is CASSSRGLAGGLYEQFF. The CDR3 DNA reads TGTGCCAGCAGCTCCCGAGGGTTAGCGGGAGGGCTTTATGAGCAGTTCTTC.

The chain is built from TRBV12-3 or TRBV12-4 and TRBJ2-7; D assignment may be TRBD1 or TRBD2 (5 bases each). Trimming pared 7 bases from V and 5 bases from J, leaving 18 bases between. The CDR3 spans 14 residues. In DNA, the CDR3 is TGTGCCAGCACCTCCATCAGGGACGCCGACGAGCAGTACTTC. Amino acid sequence: CASTSIRDADEQYF.

This clonotype was observed many times. The chain recombines TRBV7-2 with TRBJ2-1; TRBD1 agrees at 10 bases. CDR3 size: 13 residues. Germline assignment: CDR1 SGHTA and CDR2 FQGNSA. Losses at the gene ends were 8 bases for V and 5 bases for J; bases not matched to a gene: 3. The CDR3 loop reads CASGQGGNNEQFF. In DNA form, the CDR3 reads TGTGCCAGCGGACAGGGGGGGAACAATGAGCAGTTCTTC. Using reference TRBV7-2 and TRBJ2-1 for the parts outside the CDR3, the full variable domain is GAGVSQSPSNKVTEKGKDVELRCDPISGHTALYWYRQSLGQGLEFLIYFQGNSAPDKSGLPSDRFSAERTGGSVSTLTIQRTQQEDSAVYLCASGQGGNNEQFFGPGTRLTVL.

This sequence joins TRBV6-1 and TRBJ1-1; D unresolved. The CDR3 extends over 14 amino acids. The V gene's germline CDR1 is MNHNS and CDR2 SASEGT. Trimming cost V 1 base and J 0 bases, with 6 bases left between them. CDR3 protein: CASSEGIMNTEAFF. The CDR3 nucleotides read TGTGCCAGCAGTGAAGGGATTATGAACACTGAAGCTTTCTTT.

The rearrangement joins TRBV10-3 to TRBJ2-7; unclear D gene. Germline lookup yields CDR1 ENHRY and CDR2 SYGVKD. V was clipped by 7 bases and J by 6 bases, with 16 bases between them. CDR3 length: 13 amino acids. The CDR3: CAITGPSGSEQYF. The CDR3 DNA follows: TGTGCCATCACAGGACCCTCAGGATCCGAGCAGTACTTC.

This clonotype was recorded a few times. V usage is TRBV15 and J usage is TRBJ1-5, with unresolved D. The CDR3 loop spans 15 amino acids. Looked up from germline, CDR1 is LNHNV and CDR2 is YYDKDF (reference sequence). V lost 0 bases and J 6 bases, leaving 12 bases between the germline ends. CDR3 loop: CATSRDRASAQPQHF. DNA of the CDR3: TGTGCCACCAGCAGAGACCGGGCCTCCGCTCAGCCCCAGCATTTT.